This entry features one T cell receptor (beta chain) sequence. Only a few counts were recorded for this clone. The antigen it binds to is not known. Base qualities are missing; no much larger clone stands one base away. The cohort comprised several hundred healthy bone marrow donors. At the time of sampling, all cohort members were nominally healthy, though unrecorded immune exposures were likely present. The donor tested CMV seronegative, placing the donor among the 300 to 450 seronegative members of the cohort. A peripheral blood sample was provided by each donor, and peripheral blood mononuclear cells were used for TCR beta sequencing. Genomic DNA extraction from the blood cell samples was performed with the Qiagen DNeasy Blood Extraction Kit. The sample originates from a study of cytomegalovirus exposure and HLA in healthy donors (dated by TCRdb to the late 2010s). Notes on the research overall: In an earlier analysis of about 560 of the donors, around 300 Gb of sequence data and 100 million or so unique TCR beta sequences from roughly 180 million T cells were reported. Typing coverage varied by locus: roughly 620-630 donors for A, B, C, DRB1 and DQB1; 500 to 550 for DQA1; more than 600 for DPA1; approximately 490 for DPB1. Of the 300 to 500 genotyped donors, 65% to 90% were placed in the genetic ancestry cluster associated with self-reported Caucasian donors. Roughly 300 gigabases of sequencing data and approximately 85 million unique TCR sequences were included in an early release covering several hundred HLA-typed donors. In the later analysis, no new phenotypic data were used to find candidate immune exposures; instead, reliance was placed on TCR beta sequences and their occurrence across donors. The T cell repertoires of 700 or so subjects were profiled by immunosequencing and related to cytomegalovirus serostatus. To predict cytomegalovirus infection status, the study brought together high-throughput TCR immunosequencing, statistical association of individual TCRs with disease status, and machine learning. In a later genetic analysis, genome-wide SNP genotypes for about 55% of the 666 donors were used, and that subset was treated as a discovery cohort. A later analysis re-analyzed previously published TCR beta repertoires from approximately 700 donors and added high-resolution HLA genotyping to study TCR occurrence patterns. All discovery cohort repertoires had been generated on a single sequencing platform. HLA typing included class I and class II loci at four-digit resolution. Across under 500 genotyped donors of the cohort, an average of about 220,000 unique TCR beta nucleotide sequences per donor were sequenced, and roughly 17% of those sequences were non-productive. Donor age, sex, ethnicity and CMV serostatus were collected together with the repertoire data. To decide whether each TCR beta V gene segment behaved as functional or pseudogenic, an earlier analysis of 587 of the donors relied on high-throughput TCR beta sequencing. The study aimed to test whether cataloging public T cell receptors could reveal signatures of past pathogen exposure. Several DR-DQ haplotypes were handled as single units for association and clustering because linkage in the cohort was strong. A separate validation cohort of over a hundred different subjects was used in addition to the roughly 700-subject first cohort.

Relative to germline, V is 0 bases shorter and J is 7 bases shorter, with 19 bases between their ends. The germline V gene specifies MNHEY as CDR1 and SVGAGI as CDR2. The CDR3 holds 16 amino acids from the cysteine to the phenylalanine. Solely the CDR3 DNA is kept, with 48 bases framed from the first base. Receptor amplification or capture employed the immunoSEQ multiplex PCR assay. The multiplex PCR relied on a mix of 60 forward primers for TCR Vbeta segments and 13 reverse primers for TCR Jbeta segments. The CDR3 region of rearranged TCR beta genes was amplified from genomic DNA by a multiplex PCR assay. Amplified TCR beta libraries were sequenced as 87-base-pair reads on the Illumina HiSeq System. On the authors' methods: Across the 640 or so repertoires, a later analysis counted 78 million or so unique TCR beta chains, roughly 11 million of which were shared by at least two donors. A nearest-neighbor algorithm error-corrected the raw reads and collapsed the reads into unique sequences, merging closely related sequences to remove PCR and sequencing errors. Alignment of CDR3 sequences to IMGT reference sequences was used to assign V, D and J gene segments. Each retained sequence needed at least a six-nucleotide match to both a V gene segment and a J gene segment. A rearrangement was called productive if the CDR3 had no stop codons and remained in frame with V and J, and every other rearrangement was called non-productive. Following IMGT convention, CDR3 was defined as the stretch from the second conserved V-encoded cysteine to the conserved J-encoded phenylalanine. The earlier analysis of more than 450 of the donors excluded sequences that lacked an unambiguous match to a single V gene segment. In an earlier analysis of roughly 500 of the donors, V segments were called functional above 56.7% productive rearrangements and were called segregating when the between-donor standard deviation exceeded 5%. A statistical classification framework was developed to diagnose cytomegalovirus status using the catalog of TCR beta chain sequences. V and J gene assignment, in a later analysis, came from comparing TCR nucleotide sequences with IMGT/GENE-DB human TR gene sequences. Using the TCRdist pipeline, a later analysis assigned CDR3 sequences along with most-parsimonious VDJ recombination scenarios. A later analysis defined each TCR beta chain by its CDR3 amino acid sequence plus V-gene family, and excluded reads lacking a unique V-gene family. A later analysis removed 600 or so highly shared, low-generation-probability nucleotide sequences to deal with suspected cross-contamination and a sequencing artifact. In a later analysis, a clonal expansion index for each public chain was calculated from normalized within-repertoire ranks of inferred template counts. In a later analysis, generation probabilities were computed with a VDJ recombination model fitted to out-of-frame rearrangements, and the resulting probabilities were checked against IGoR. In a later analysis, hypergeometric tests were used to score TCR-TCR, TCR-HLA and TCR-CMV co-occurrence, with a repertoire-size bias correction applied to TCR pairs. False discovery rates were estimated in a later analysis by permuting HLA or CMV assignments 20 times. In a later analysis, co-occurring TCRs were grouped with DBSCAN, and TCRdist sequence similarity was added when clustering was performed within HLA-allele-positive subsets. Repertoires with fewer than 30,000 or more than 120,000 public chains were left out of co-occurrence clustering, as were several repertoires with anomalous nucleotide sharing. Entries here come from immuneACCESS through TCRdb and include only in-frame sequences with V and J called. Some clones fail to appear in such tables; in the studies checked, an unresolved V gene covers under half of the shortfall, and the cause of the remainder is unknown. The V and J calls and clone size were taken over from that table, and D and trimming were inferred from the DNA. The sample yields 95,000 to 100,000 clones; around 74% were counted once. The biggest ten clones account for 1.5% to 2% of the sample.

What the work shows at the level of the full study, not this receptor alone: Seventeen rarely observed V segments, including chromosome 9 orphons, were excluded from the earlier analysis of a few hundred of the donors because counts were too low. In the study, 150 to 200 TCR beta chains were listed as associated with cytomegalovirus. A later analysis associated roughly 17,000 TCR beta sequences with specific HLA alleles at a false discovery rate of 0.05. According to a later analysis, parvovirus B19, influenza, CMV and Epstein-Barr virus appeared linked to several top co-occurrence clusters. Linkage disequilibrium might explain the correlated functional status among segregating V segments, but an unknown experimental factor could not be excluded. Because HLA typing was unavailable for some donors at each locus, only the typed subset was used in association tests. For the cohort, immune exposure information was limited to CMV serostatus. Some IMGT-functional V segments, including TRBV6-2 and TRBV6-3, could not be distinguished by the 87-base-pair reads and were therefore excluded. A further reported finding was that TCR beta sequences accurately predicted the HLA-A and HLA-B alleles for most subjects in the first cohort. According to the authors, the approach could potentially be generalized to other disease states and immunological phenotypes. Most CMV-associated TCR beta chains appeared to be HLA-restricted in a later analysis, and the HLA associations seemed to be driven largely by CMV exposure. A later genetic analysis associated a missense DCLRE1C variant with V-gene and J-gene trimming of TCR beta chains, and an independent cohort replicated the association. The classifier was reported to diagnose cytomegalovirus status with high specificity and sensitivity in both the original and validation cohorts. In vitro tests confirmed that a few of the cytomegalovirus-associated TCR beta chains recognize cytomegalovirus antigens. According to a later analysis, TCR association rates differed among HLA loci, with DRB1 alleles showing the most associated TCRs and HLA-C alleles showing the fewest. In a later analysis, HLA-associated TCR beta chains showed more clonal expansion and lower generation probabilities than non-associated chains that were equally common. The cohort was sequenced for TCR beta chains only, and without alpha or paired-chain data the features that could be detected were limited. An earlier analysis of around 540 of the donors showed that most TCR beta V segments appeared in productive rearrangements either about 87% or about 30% of the time, which broadly matched IMGT annotations. While some public TCRs were present in many individuals, most TCR sequences turned up only very rarely across donors. In a later genetic analysis, fewer N-insertions in productive TCRs were reported among donors in an Asian-associated ancestry cluster than the roughly 710-donor mean. A cluster of highly shared sequence variants was judged likely to be a technical artifact of the sequencing pipeline. When HLA alleles, especially DR and DQ, strongly co-occurred, TCR associations were difficult to assign to individual alleles. The presence/absence analyses assumed that sequencing depth was roughly uniform across donors, and that assumption may not be true.

The clonotype was recovered from a male donor in good health and CMV-seronegative. Sequencing was performed on PBMCs. The V and J genes are TRBV6-5 and TRBJ2-7; tentative D gene TRBD2, with 7 bases matching. The DNA reads TGTGCCAGCAGTTACTCGGGAAGGGGGGGGAAGTGGGAGCAGTACTTC. The resulting protein is CASSYSGRGGKWEQYF.